A single sample gave rise to the 13 T cell receptor beta chains below, sequenced in a study of blood T cell repertoires in COVID-19. Assay used: immunoSEQ multiplex PCR; TCRdb lists only in-frame clones, some missing. The table includes about 140,000 clones, roughly 90% detected once. The specimen was PBMCs or T cells enriched from blood (not recorded which). The origin of the receptors is a man in his fifties or sixties who had recovered from COVID-19.

The V gene is TRBV10-2, the J gene TRBJ2-7; unclear D gene. The CDR3 is 13 amino acids. V was clipped by 0 bases and J by 4 bases, with 7 bases between them. The germline V gene has CDR1 WSHSY and CDR2 SAAADI. For the CDR3, the DNA is TGCGCCAGCAGTGAGTCCCAGGATTACGAGCAGTACTTC. It encodes CASSESQDYEQYF.

The rearrangement joins TRBV18 to TRBJ2-7, with D possibly TRBD1 on 5 matching bases. The V gene lost 0 bases and the J gene lost 4 bases, with 10 bases spanning the gap. This CDR3 region has 14 residues. Per germline, CDR1 KGHSH and CDR2 LQKENI. The CDR3 DNA is TGTGCCAGCTCACCACCCACGGACAAGTACGAGCAGTACTTC. The encoded protein is CASSPPTDKYEQYF.

V and J are TRBV3-1 (or the pseudogene TRBV3-2) and TRBJ2-3, with 16 bases matching TRBD2. From germline, CDR1 is LGHDT and CDR2 YNNKEL (reference sequence). CDR3 size: 19 residues. V trimming: 3 bases; J trimming: 4 bases; junction bases outside the gene matches: 10. The CDR3 DNA is TGTGCCAGCAGCCAGAGGGGGACTAGCGGGAGGGCCGAGGCAGATACGCAGTATTTT. It is translated as CASSQRGTSGRAEADTQYF.

This clone was found a few times. This chain links TRBV4-1 with TRBJ2-7; the match to TRBD2 covers 9 bases. Germline V gene lookup returns CDR1 MGHRA and CDR2 YSYEKL. This CDR3 has 15 amino acids. V shed 2 bases and J 0 bases; nucleotides not matched to a gene: 2. The CDR3 protein is CASSQPTSGSYEQYF. The CDR3 DNA is TGCGCCAGCAGCCAACCGACTAGCGGCTCCTACGAGCAGTACTTC.

Points on this clone: The conserved final phenylalanine or tryptophan is absent from the CDR3, which likely points to a read error. It is unclear where the CDR3 begins or ends on the DNA, so no DNA is shown, and the CDR3 is as TCRdb lists it. This sequence joins TRBV19 and TRBJ1-2; the table gives TRBD1 as D, unverified against the DNA. Inclusive of both ends, the CDR3 amounts to 10 amino acids. Germline loops: CDR1 LNHDA, CDR2 SQIVND (reference sequence). CDR3 in amino acids: CASSPGAKQI.

The V gene is TRBV20-1, the J gene TRBJ2-5; unclear D gene. CDR1 and CDR2 (germline): DFQATT, SNEGSKA (reference sequence). V was clipped by 6 bases and J by 3 bases, with 5 bases between them. This CDR3 has 10 amino acids. CDR3 sequence reads: CSATEETQYF. DNA for the CDR3: TGCAGTGCCACTGAAGAGACCCAGTACTTC.

J is TRBJ1-5 and V is TRBV7-2, with 11 nucleotides matching TRBD1. CDR3 length: 14 amino acids. Germline CDR1 and CDR2: SGHTA and FQGNSA. V trimming: 5 bases; J trimming: 9 bases; junction bases outside the gene matches: 6. Written as DNA, the CDR3 is TGTGCCAGCAGCCGCGGACAGGGGGCAGGGCCCCAGCATTTT. Translating gives CASSRGQGAGPQHF. Using reference TRBV7-2 and TRBJ1-5 for the parts outside the CDR3, the full variable domain is GAGVSQSPSNKVTEKGKDVELRCDPISGHTALYWYRQSLGQGLEFLIYFQGNSAPDKSGLPSDRFSAERTGGSVSTLTIQRTQQEDSAVYLCASSRGQGAGPQHFGDGTRLSIL.

The V and J genes are TRBV11-1 and TRBJ2-7, with 9 bases lining up with TRBD2. The CDR3 loop spans 15 amino acids. Germline CDR1 SGHAT, CDR2 FQDESV (reference sequence). Germline trimming cut 3 bases from V and 1 base from J; bases unmatched to any gene: 4. The CDR3 spells CASSFGAGGSYEQYF. DNA for the CDR3: TGTGCCAGCAGCTTCGGAGCGGGAGGTTCCTACGAGCAGTACTTC.

This chain uses TRBV7-3 with TRBJ2-1; TRBD2 aligns across 7 bases. Trimming at V came to 4 bases and at J to 6 bases, leaving 3 bases not matched to a gene. The CDR3 is 13 residues long. Germline values: CDR1 SGHTA, CDR2 FQGTGA. The CDR3 DNA is TGTGCCAGCAGCTCCGGACTAGGCAATGAGCAGTTCTTC. Protein product: CASSSGLGNEQFF.

CDR3: CASSYSIPVNEQFF. The DNA for the CDR3 is TGTGCCAGCAGTTACTCGATTCCGGTTAATGAGCAGTTCTTC. The chain joins TRBV6-5 to TRBJ2-1; D remains ambiguous. The germline V and J ends were trimmed by 0 bases and 7 bases, with 10 bases remaining between them. This CDR3 spans 14 amino acids. Germline V gene data show CDR1 as MNHEY and CDR2 as SVGAGI.

This chain joins TRBV27 and TRBJ1-5; D might be TRBD1 (6 bases). The CDR3 runs to 18 residues. V lost 6 bases to trimming and J lost 2 bases, with 23 bases between them. From germline, CDR1 is MNHEY and CDR2 SMNVEV (reference sequence). For the CDR3, the DNA is TGTGCCAGCAGCCCAACCGGGACAAGGGAAGTCGGCAATCAGCCCCAGCATTTT. Its translation is CASSPTGTREVGNQPQHF.

The CDR3: CASSLGGARNTEAFF. The CDR3, as DNA: TGTGCCAGCAGTTTAGGAGGGGCGAGGAACACTGAAGCTTTCTTT. The J gene is TRBJ1-1, the V gene TRBV28, with a weak D call TRBD1 (5 bases). Germline CDR1 reads MDHEN; CDR2 reads SYDVKM. Trimming removed 2 bases at V and 1 base at J, with 11 bases between. CDR3 length equals 15 residues.

In its sample, this clone was seen once. This chain connects TRBV7-8 to TRBJ2-4, with D possibly TRBD1 on 6 matching bases. This CDR3 spans 15 amino acids. V lost 5 bases and J lost 1, with 12 bases in between. The germline V gene encodes CDR1 SGHVS and CDR2 FQNEAQ. The CDR3: CASSHAGVAKNIQYF. The CDR3 nucleotides are TGTGCCAGCAGCCACGCAGGGGTGGCCAAAAACATTCAGTACTTC. The full variable domain, in which reference TRBV7-8 and TRBJ2-4 provide the parts outside the CDR3, is GAGVSQSPRYKVAKRGQDVALRCDPISGHVSLFWYQQALGQGPEFLTYFQNEAQLDKSGLPSDRFFAERPEGSVSTLKIQRTQQEDSAVYLCASSHAGVAKNIQYFGAGTRLSVL.